These 28 T cell receptor beta chains were sequenced from one sample in a study of molecular identifiers for immune sequencing clone quantification. TCRdb re-analysed the PCR reads in MiXCR, keeping a single row per CDR3 protein. The sample has 550,000 to 750,000 distinct CDR3 sequences, roughly 21% seen once. Material for sequencing was naive CD8+ T cells from blood, with Jurkat cell RNA spiked in. Specified subset: FACS-sorted CD8+CD4-CCR7+CD45RA+ naive T cells. The source of these receptors is a human donor in good health. Some libraries in this study had Jurkat cell RNA spiked in.

V and J are TRBV12-3 or TRBV12-4 and TRBJ2-5, with 8 bases identical to TRBD1. Unmatched junction bases numbered 13, after V lost 3 bases and J lost 4 bases. The CDR3 length is 17 residues. CDR3: CASSFRQGAPRIETQYF. As DNA, the CDR3 is TGTGCCAGCAGTTTTCGGCAGGGGGCGCCTCGGATAGAGACCCAGTACTTC.

This clonotype was seen many times. The chain employs TRBV6-6 and TRBJ2-7; D gene ambiguous. The ends were cut back, 8 bases at V and 0 bases at J, with 14 bases in the middle. The CDR3 totals 14 residues. Germline V gives CDR1 MNHNY, CDR2 SVGAGI (reference sequence). The CDR3 spells CASVAKLSSYEQYF. The DNA of the CDR3 is TGTGCCAGCGTCGCGAAGCTCAGCTCCTACGAGCAGTACTTC.

This clonotype was detected only a few times. The chain uses TRBV20-1 and TRBJ2-1, with 13 bases fitting TRBD2. V shed 1 base, J shed 5 bases, and the junction held 5 bases outside the gene matches. The germline V gene has CDR1 DFQATT and CDR2 SNEGSKA (reference sequence). This CDR3 has 16 amino acids. The CDR3 protein is CSARAGGLAGHNEQFF. The CDR3 region has the DNA TGCAGTGCTAGAGCTGGGGGACTAGCGGGACACAATGAGCAGTTCTTC.

The chain carries TRBV27 and TRBJ2-7; the D call may be TRBD1 or TRBD2 (5 bases each). The CDR3 sequence is 13 residues long. The V gene's germline CDR1 is MNHEY and CDR2 SMNVEV (reference sequence). The ends were cut back, 2 bases at V and 6 bases at J, with 11 bases in the middle. Here the CDR3 DNA reads TGTGCCAGCAGTTTAGGGGGAGTGGGCGAGCAGTACTTC. Protein product: CASSLGGVGEQYF.

This chain uses TRBV10-3 with TRBJ1-1; TRBD1 is a possible D gene (6 bases). From germline, CDR1 is ENHRY and CDR2 SYGVKD. CDR3 size: 14 residues. Trimming cost V 2 bases and J 5 bases, with 12 bases left between them. The CDR3 sequence: CAISEPGARTEAFF. In DNA, the CDR3 is TGTGCCATCAGTGAGCCGGGGGCCAGAACTGAAGCTTTCTTT.

This clonotype was seen ten or more times. V is TRBV6-2 or TRBV6-3 and J is TRBJ1-5, with D unclear. The V end was cut by 2 bases, the J end by 5 bases, with 10 bases between. Germline-derived CDR1 and CDR2 are MNHEY and SVGEGT. The CDR3 loop spans 14 amino acids. CDR3 in amino acids: CASSYIETDQPQHF. CDR3 nucleotide sequence: TGTGCCAGCAGTTACATAGAAACCGATCAGCCCCAGCATTTT.

In its sample, this clonotype was seen many times. This chain joins TRBV19 and TRBJ2-1; D is perhaps TRBD1 (5 bases). The CDR3 has 14 amino acids. Germline values: CDR1 LNHDA, CDR2 SQIVND (reference sequence). V lost 5 bases, J lost 3 bases, and 11 bases lay in between. The CDR3 DNA reads as TGTGCCAGTAGTGCGGCAGGGTTCTACAATGAGCAGTTCTTC. Protein sequence: CASSAAGFYNEQFF.

This clonotype was detected ten times or more. The rearrangement joins TRBV5-1 to TRBJ2-3; D is undetermined. The ends were cut back, 5 bases at V and 0 bases at J, with 10 bases in the middle. Germline V gene sequence: CDR1 SGHRS, CDR2 YFSETQ. The CDR3 length is 14 residues. CDR3 in DNA: TGCGCCAGCAGGACAACGTCTAGCACAGATACGCAGTATTTT. It codes for CASRTTSSTDTQYF.

This clonotype was seen repeatedly, ten times or more. The gene calls are TRBV20-1 and TRBJ2-7; D call uncertain. Trimming took 0 bases from V and 0 from J, leaving 12 bases between them. Germline assignment: CDR1 DFQATT and CDR2 SNEGSKA (reference sequence). This CDR3 contains 15 residues. CDR3 loop: CSARDGYRTSYEQYF. The CDR3 DNA follows: TGCAGTGCTAGAGATGGCTACAGAACCTCCTACGAGCAGTACTTC.

This clonotype was found many times. V usage is TRBV28 and J usage is TRBJ2-5; D ambiguous. Deletions cut 3 bases from V and 1 base from J, with 6 bases between. The CDR3 totals 13 residues. Germline V lookup: CDR1 MDHEN, CDR2 SYDVKM. The CDR3 nucleotides are TGTGCCAGCAGTTTTAGGGCCCAAGAGACCCAGTACTTC. Its protein is CASSFRAQETQYF.

In this sample, this clonotype turned up a few times. The CDR3 DNA reads TGTGCCAGCCCCACCGAGGGGGGTTATTTCCAAGAGACCCAGTACTTC. This translates into CASPTEGGYFQETQYF. The chain uses TRBV5-8 and TRBJ2-5; D may be TRBD1 or TRBD2 (6 bases each). V lost 7 bases, J lost 1 base, and 20 bases lay in between. The CDR3 has 16 residues. The germline V gene encodes CDR1 SGHTS and CDR2 YDEGEE.

The rearrangement joins TRBV21-1 to TRBJ2-3; the table assigns TRBD2, which was not confirmed against the DNA. TRBV21-1 corresponds to a pseudogene. The CDR3 loop spans 20 amino acids. DNA for the CDR3: TGTGCCAGCAGCAAAGATCTAAGCGGGGTGGGAGAGGCGGTCACAGATACGCAGTATTTT. Protein product: CASSKDLSGVGEAVTDTQYF.

A remark on this clonotype: Just one base apart from a much larger clone, this may be a read error. V and J are TRBV28 and TRBJ2-1; possible D gene TRBD1, 5 bases. Germline CDR1 is MDHEN and CDR2 is SYDVKM. The CDR3 has 15 amino acids. CDR3 in DNA: TGTGCCAGCAGCTCCCCCAGGGATCGTGGGGATGAGCTGTTCTTC. Amino acid sequence: CASSSPRDRGDELFF.

This clonotype was counted ten times or more. V usage is TRBV7-8 and J usage is TRBJ1-5, with D unclear. Trimming pared 5 bases from V and 0 bases from J, leaving 5 bases between. The length of the CDR3 is 13 residues. Germline V lookup: CDR1 SGHVS, CDR2 FQNEAQ. CDR3 in amino acids: CASSPASNQPQHF. The CDR3 DNA sequence: TGTGCCAGCAGCCCAGCTAGCAATCAGCCCCAGCATTTT.

To note about this clonotype: A much larger clone lies one base from this, so it may be a read error. The rearrangement uses TRBV28 and TRBJ2-2, with 7 bases matching TRBD2. The CDR3 loop spans 17 amino acids. The J segment lost 5 bases and the V segment lost 4 bases, leaving 13 bases of the junction unmatched. CDR1 and CDR2 (germline): MDHEN, SYDVKM. CDR3 region: CASSSVLSGVMTGELFF. The CDR3 nucleotides are TGTGCCAGCAGTTCTGTTCTGAGCGGGGTTATGACCGGGGAGCTGTTTTTT.

This clonotype was seen a few times. The chain combines TRBV19 with TRBJ2-7; TRBD1 might be the D (6 bases). CDR1 is LNHDA and CDR2 is SQIVND in the germline V gene (reference sequence). The CDR3 runs 15 residues. Trimming took 4 bases from V and 5 from J, leaving 18 bases between them. The CDR3 DNA is TGTGCCAGTAGTACATATATGGCAGCAGGGGACGAGCAGTACTTC. This translates into CASSTYMAAGDEQYF.

This clonotype was seen ten or more times. The CDR3 nucleotides are TGCAGCGTTGAGGACAGCGGGGAGCTGTTTTTT. It specifies CSVEDSGELFF. The V gene is TRBV29-1, the J gene TRBJ2-2; tentative D call: TRBD1 (6 bases). Germline CDR1 SQVTM, CDR2 ANQGSEA. The CDR3 contains 11 residues. Trimming left V 3 bases short and J 7 bases short, with 6 bases between.

Worth noting for this clonotype: A much larger clone differs from this one at a single base, so this may be a read error. This sequence joins TRBV7-2 and TRBJ2-7; 9 bases are a match to TRBD1. Trimming cost V 3 bases and J 6 bases; bases outside gene matches: 6. Germline-derived CDR1 and CDR2 are SGHTA and FQGNSA. The CDR3 covers 14 residues. The CDR3 loop is CASSFRTGAREQYF. The DNA for the CDR3 is TGTGCCAGCAGCTTCCGGACAGGGGCCCGCGAGCAGTACTTC.

The V and J genes are TRBV11-2 and TRBJ1-1; D is unclear. The V end was cut by 1 base, the J end by 5 bases, with 8 bases between. The CDR3 loop spans 13 amino acids. Germline V gene sequence: CDR1 SGHAT, CDR2 FQNNGV. In DNA form, the CDR3 reads TGTGCCAGCAGCTTAGTCCTGGTTACTGAAGCTTTCTTT. Its protein is CASSLVLVTEAFF.

This clonotype showed up many times. V usage is TRBV29-1 and J usage is TRBJ1-1; D is unresolved. CDR1 and CDR2 (germline): SQVTM, ANQGSEA. The V end lost 6 bases, the J end lost 1 base, and 9 bases lay between the germline ends. The CDR3 is 12 residues long. CDR3 DNA sequence: TGCAGCGTGGTACAGTCGAACACTGAAGCTTTCTTT. It yields the protein CSVVQSNTEAFF.

This clonotype appeared many times. Here the CDR3 DNA reads TGTGCCAGCAGCCAAGGTTTGCTCTTTTGGGAGCAGTTCTTC. Encoded protein: CASSQGLLFWEQFF. V and J are TRBV14 and TRBJ2-1; D not certain. The CDR3 loop spans 14 amino acids. Looked up from germline, CDR1 is SGHDN and CDR2 is FVKESK. Trimming removed 1 base at V and 10 bases at J, with 14 bases between.

On this clonotype itself: With a much larger clone just one base away, this may be a read error. The V gene is TRBV12-3 or TRBV12-4, the J gene TRBJ2-1; D unclear. This CDR3 has 16 residues. The CDR3 loop is CASSSLGLLPYNERFF. The CDR3 DNA is TGTGCCAGCAGTTCCCTTGGGCTACTACCCTACAATGAGCGGTTCTTC.

This clonotype was recorded once. A read error may explain this, as a much larger clone is one base away. The V and J genes are TRBV12-3 or TRBV12-4 and TRBJ2-2; maybe TRBD2 (7 bases). Trimming removed 3 bases from V and 6 bases from J, with 20 bases in between. The CDR3 loop spans 17 amino acids. CDR3 protein: CASSLVLLGGASGELFF. The CDR3 bases are TGTGCCAGCAGTTTGGTTCTCCTTGGGGGGGCCTCCGGGGAGCTGTTTTTT.

This clonotype was seen more than once but under ten times. The V call is TRBV11-1, the J call TRBJ2-7; 10 nucleotides match TRBD2. This CDR3 is 17 amino acids long. Trimming cost V 0 bases and J 3 bases; bases outside gene matches: 8. Germline loops: CDR1 SGHAT, CDR2 FQDESV (reference sequence). The CDR3 reads CASSLATSGEIVYEQYF. DNA of the CDR3: TGTGCCAGCAGCTTAGCCACTAGCGGGGAAATTGTCTACGAGCAGTACTTC.

This clonotype occurred many times. Here the CDR3 DNA reads TGTGCCAGTAGTATAGGTACCCTCCGGGGTTTCGATACGCAGTATTTT. It specifies CASSIGTLRGFDTQYF. The chain carries TRBV19 and TRBJ2-3, with D perhaps matching TRBD2 (5 bases). This CDR3 comprises 16 residues. Trimming shortened V by 1 base and J by 6 bases, and 17 bases separated the two germline ends. Germline loops: CDR1 LNHDA, CDR2 SQIVND (reference sequence). Full variable domain (missing parts from reference TRBV19 and TRBJ2-3): DGGITQSPKYLFRKEGQNVTLSCEQNLNHDAMYWYRQDPGQGLRLIYYSQIVNDFQKGDIAEGYSVSREKKESFPLTVTSAQKNPTAFYLCASSIGTLRGFDTQYFGPGTRLTVL.

The J gene is TRBJ2-7, the V gene TRBV2; tentatively, D is TRBD1 (5 bases). The V end was cut by 4 bases, the J end by 0 bases, with 19 bases between. The CDR3 consists of 17 residues. Germline-derived CDR1 and CDR2 are SNHLY and FYNNEI. CDR3 region: CASSGFLQGTSSYEQYF. The CDR3 bases are TGTGCCAGCAGTGGGTTTCTTCAGGGTACAAGCTCCTACGAGCAGTACTTC. Full variable domain (missing parts from reference TRBV2 and TRBJ2-7): EPEVTQTPSHQVTQMGQEVILRCVPISNHLYFYWYRQILGQKVEFLVSFYNNEISEKSEIFDDQFSVERPDGSNFTLKIRSTKLEDSAMYFCASSGFLQGTSSYEQYFGPGTRLTVT.

This clonotype occurred a few times. The chain recombines TRBV10-3 with TRBJ1-6; D unresolved. Trimming stripped 2 bases from V and 7 bases from J, with 9 bases between. CDR1 is ENHRY, CDR2 SYGVKD, per germline. CDR3 size: 14 residues. This chain's CDR3 is CAISEVAPNSPLHF. For the CDR3, the DNA is TGTGCCATCAGTGAGGTGGCTCCCAATTCACCCCTCCACTTT.

In this sample, this clonotype turned up many times. This chain connects TRBV7-9 to TRBJ1-2; no clear D. The CDR3 extends over 11 amino acids. Trimming cost V 1 base and J 7 bases, with 4 bases left between them. Germline V gene lookup returns CDR1 SEHNR and CDR2 FQNEAQ (reference sequence). The CDR3 is CASSLGAGYTF. The CDR3 bases are TGTGCCAGCAGCTTAGGGGCTGGCTACACCTTC.